These T cell receptor beta chains were read from a single sample in a study of early T cells in non-severe SARS-CoV-2 infection. TCRdb reanalysed the 5' RACE reads using MiXCR and keeps one entry per CDR3 protein. The table includes about 36,000 distinct CDR3 sequences, 3% to 4.5% detected once. Sample: whole blood. Receptors were obtained from an adult who was a healthcare worker with PCR-confirmed SARS-CoV-2 infection or an uninfected control (not recorded which). Each CDR3 is given with its conserved first and last residue. Fields, in order: CDR3 DNA, CDR3 protein, clone size, V gene, J gene, D gene. A D gene is named only where the DNA matches it firmly. Size is stated for part of the rows, as once, few or many counts, or as a class when the clone is expanded.

TGCAGCGTCGCCCTCGGGACATCTAATAATTCACCCCTCCACTTT	CSVALGTSNNSPLHF	few	TRBV29-1	TRBJ1-6	-
TGTGCCAGCAGCCCTTCTAATCGTGGCTACACCTTC	CASSPSNRGYTF	-	TRBV12-3/TRBV12-4	TRBJ1-2	-
TGTGCCAGCAGCTACTCTCCACCCCCCCTACGTAGCGGGAGGGCAAGGGATACGCAGTATTTT	CASSYSPPPLRSGRARDTQYF	many	TRBV6-5	TRBJ2-3	TRBD2
TGCGCCAGCAGCTTGGGTAGTTCGACTAGCACAGATACGCAGTATTTT	CASSLGSSTSTDTQYF	few	TRBV5-1	TRBJ2-3	-
TGTGCCATCAGTGGTCGTGGAACTAGCGGGACGGATGAGCAGTTCTTC	CAISGRGTSGTDEQFF	many	TRBV10-3	TRBJ2-1	TRBD2
TGTGCCAGCGGGGACGGGACCCTAGCGCGTGGCTACACCTTC	CASGDGTLARGYTF	many	TRBV9	TRBJ1-2	-
TGTGCCAGCAGTGAATCCCCCAAAACCCCTAGCGGAAAGACCTACGAGCAGTACTTC	CASSESPKTPSGKTYEQYF	many	TRBV25-1	TRBJ2-7	TRBD2
TGTGCCAGCAGCTTATTACCGGGGACCGGCACCGGGGAGCTGTTTTTT	CASSLLPGTGTGELFF	many	TRBV7-2	TRBJ2-2	-
TGCAGTGCTAGACGGGGAATGGGCCAGCCCCAGCATTTT	CSARRGMGQPQHF	many	TRBV20-1	TRBJ1-5	-
TGTGCCAGCAGCCAAGAAACCGGGACAGGGGGCGTCGGCACCGGGGAGCTGTTTTTT	CASSQETGTGGVGTGELFF	many	TRBV4-2	TRBJ2-2	TRBD1
TGCGCCAGCAGCCAGGGACCCGGGACAGGGGGCTACGAGCAGTACTTC	CASSQGPGTGGYEQYF	few	TRBV4-3	TRBJ2-7	TRBD1
TGCAGTGCTAGAGATGCCGGGACAGGGGGTTCCTACGAGCAGTACTTC	CSARDAGTGGSYEQYF	-	TRBV20-1	TRBJ2-7	TRBD1
TGTGCCATCGGGAGGGGAGCGGCGAGGGATACGCAGTATTTT	CAIGRGAARDTQYF	many	TRBV10-3	TRBJ2-3	TRBD2
TGTGCCATCAGTGAGTGGGCTAGCGGGGGCCGGAATGAGCAGTTCTTC	CAISEWASGGRNEQFF	many	TRBV10-3	TRBJ2-1	TRBD2
TGTGCCAGCAGCCCCTTCGGGGGACAGAACACTGAAGCTTTCTTT	CASSPFGGQNTEAFF	many	TRBV7-3	TRBJ1-1	-
TGTGCCAGCACCACGGACACAGCCTACGAGCAGTACTTC	CASTTDTAYEQYF	few	TRBV28	TRBJ2-7	-
TGTGCCAGCAGCCATCTCCGACAGTTTATCTTTAGGGTTGAAAACATTCAGTACTTC	CASSHLRQFIFRVENIQYF	-	TRBV11-2	TRBJ2-4	-
TGTGCCAGTAGTATTGGAAGGGGTATTCAGCCCCAGCATTTT	CASSIGRGIQPQHF	many	TRBV19	TRBJ1-5	-
TGTGCCAGCAGCCCCTACGCGGCCGCAGTTAACTATGGCTACACCTTC	CASSPYAAAVNYGYTF	many	TRBV7-8	TRBJ1-2	-
TGTGCCAGCAGCAAGACAGGGGACGGAAACACCATATATTTT	CASSKTGDGNTIYF	-	TRBV12-3/TRBV12-4	TRBJ1-3	TRBD1
TGTGCCAGTAGGTTGGGGAGTACCTCCTACAATGAGCAGTTCTTC	CASRLGSTSYNEQFF	-	TRBV19	TRBJ2-1	-
TGCGCCAGCAGCCAAGGGACAGGAAACTCTGGAAACACCATATATTTT	CASSQGTGNSGNTIYF	many	TRBV4-3	TRBJ1-3	TRBD1
TGTGCCAGCAGCCAAGACTCTAGCGGGGGTTACAATGAGCAGTTCTTC	CASSQDSSGGYNEQFF	many	TRBV14	TRBJ2-1	TRBD2
TGCAGTTACGCCGACCCCCGGTACAATGAGCAGTTCTTC	CSYADPRYNEQFF	many	TRBV20-1	TRBJ2-1	-
TGTGCCACCAGGGACAGGGAGGAGAAGGGCACTGAAGCTTTCTTT	CATRDREEKGTEAFF	many	TRBV24-1	TRBJ1-1	TRBD1
TGTGCCAGCCGGGAAACTGTACTCTACGAGCAGTACTTC	CASRETVLYEQYF	many	TRBV18	TRBJ2-7	-
TGCAGTGCTAGAGATGGGGGAGGCCACAATGAGCAGTTCTTC	CSARDGGGHNEQFF	few	TRBV20-1	TRBJ2-1	-
TGTGCCAGCACTAGGACTAGCGGGAGCGGCGGGGCAAACGGGGAGCTGTTTTTT	CASTRTSGSGGANGELFF	few	TRBV6-6	TRBJ2-2	TRBD2